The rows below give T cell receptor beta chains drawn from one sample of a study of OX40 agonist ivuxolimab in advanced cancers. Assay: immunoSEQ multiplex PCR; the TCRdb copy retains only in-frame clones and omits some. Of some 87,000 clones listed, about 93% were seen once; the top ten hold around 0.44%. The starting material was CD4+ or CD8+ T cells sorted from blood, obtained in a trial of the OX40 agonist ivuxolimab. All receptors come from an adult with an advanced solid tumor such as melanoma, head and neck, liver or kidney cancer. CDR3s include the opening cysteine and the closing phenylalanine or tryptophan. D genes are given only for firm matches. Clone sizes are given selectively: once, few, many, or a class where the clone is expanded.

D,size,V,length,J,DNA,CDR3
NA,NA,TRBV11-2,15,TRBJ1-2,TGTGCCAGCAGCTTTGGACCGGGCGGAGGGTATGGCTACACCTTC,CASSFGPGGGYGYTF
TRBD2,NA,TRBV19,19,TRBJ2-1,TGTGCCAGTAGTACCCGACTAGCGGGAGGCCAAAGCTCCTACAATGAGCAGTTCTTC,CASSTRLAGGQSSYNEQFF
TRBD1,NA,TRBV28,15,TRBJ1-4,TGTGCCAGCAGTTTACCGGGACAGGTTACTGAAAAACTGTTTTTT,CASSLPGQVTEKLFF
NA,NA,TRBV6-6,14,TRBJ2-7,TGTGCCAGCAACAAACCAGAAGGGGGTTACGAGCAGTACTTC,CASNKPEGGYEQYF
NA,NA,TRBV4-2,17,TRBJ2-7,TGTGCCAGCAGCCAGACCGCAGGGGCGGGGGCCGTCTACGAGCAGTACTTC,CASSQTAGAGAVYEQYF
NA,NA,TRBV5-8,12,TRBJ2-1,TGTGCCAGCAGCTTGATGCAGAATGAGCAGTTCTTC,CASSLMQNEQFF
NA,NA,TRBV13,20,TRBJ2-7,TGTGCCAGCCTAAAGACCTACCCCGACCGACAGGTCCTCCTATCCTACGAGCAGTACTTC,CASLKTYPDRQVLLSYEQYF
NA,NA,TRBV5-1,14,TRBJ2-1,TGCGCCAGCAGCATCGGGATCTCTGGGAATGAGCAGTTCTTC,CASSIGISGNEQFF
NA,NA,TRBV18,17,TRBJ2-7,TGTGCCAGCTCACCAGACAGGGCAGGGGGGTTGAGCTACGAGCAGTACTTC,CASSPDRAGGLSYEQYF
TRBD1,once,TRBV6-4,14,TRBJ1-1,TGTGCCAGCAGTGTTGAGGTAGGGACAGGGGACGCTTTCTTT,CASSVEVGTGDAFF
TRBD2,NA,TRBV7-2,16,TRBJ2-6,TGTGCCAGCAGCCAACGACTAGCGTGGGGGGCCAACGTCCTGACTTTC,CASSQRLAWGANVLTF
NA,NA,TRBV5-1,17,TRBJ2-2,TGCGCCAGCAGCCCTCGGTTTGCGGGCCGGGGTACCGGGGAGCTGTTTTTT,CASSPRFAGRGTGELFF
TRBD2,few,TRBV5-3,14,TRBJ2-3,TGTGCCCGACACTTCGGGGGGAGCACAGATACGCAGTATTTT,CARHFGGSTDTQYF
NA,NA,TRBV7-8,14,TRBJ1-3,TGTGCCAGCAGCTACCGGGGCTCTGGAAACACCATATATTTT,CASSYRGSGNTIYF
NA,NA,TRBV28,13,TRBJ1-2,TGTGCCAGCAGTTTGGTGGGTAGCCATGGCTACACCTTC,CASSLVGSHGYTF
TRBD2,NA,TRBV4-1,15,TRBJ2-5,TGCGCCAGCAGCCACCTAGCGGGGGGGGAAGAGACCCAGTACTTC,CASSHLAGGEETQYF
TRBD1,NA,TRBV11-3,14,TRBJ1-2,TGTGCCAGCAGCTTTGCCGGGACAGGGGATGGCTACACCTTC,CASSFAGTGDGYTF
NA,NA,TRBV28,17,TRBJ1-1,TGTGCCAGCAGTTTATGGAATCTGGCAGGGCTGAACACTGAAGCTTTCTTT,CASSLWNLAGLNTEAFF
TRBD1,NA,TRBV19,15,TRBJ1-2,TGTGCCAGTAGTACCGGACAGGGAACTAACTATGGCTACACCTTC,CASSTGQGTNYGYTF
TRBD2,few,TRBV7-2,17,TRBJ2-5,TGTGCCAGCAACTCGGGGACTAGCGGGGGGCTGATAGAGACCCAGTACTTC,CASNSGTSGGLIETQYF
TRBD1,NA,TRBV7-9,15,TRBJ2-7,TGTGCCAGCAGCACCCTAGGGACAGGGATTTACGAGCAGTACTTC,CASSTLGTGIYEQYF
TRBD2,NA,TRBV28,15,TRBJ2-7,TGTGCCAGCAGTTTGATTTCGAGCGGGAGCTACGAGCAGTACTTC,CASSLISSGSYEQYF
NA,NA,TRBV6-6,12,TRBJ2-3,TGTGCCAGCAGTTACGTAGAAGGTACGCAGTATTTT,CASSYVEGTQYF
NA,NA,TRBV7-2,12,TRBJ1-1,TGTGCCAGCAGCTCCTTTCGGGGGGACGCTTTCTTT,CASSSFRGDAFF
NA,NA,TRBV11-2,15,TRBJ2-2,TGTGCCAGCAGCTTGCATCAGGGGAACACCGGGGAGCTGTTTTTT,CASSLHQGNTGELFF
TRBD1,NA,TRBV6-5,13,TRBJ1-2,TGTGCCAGCAGGCGGAGGACAGGAGACGGCTACACCTTC,CASRRRTGDGYTF
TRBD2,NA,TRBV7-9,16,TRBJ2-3,TGTGCCAGCAGCTCACCCGGGACTAACCTACCGGATACGCAGTATTTT,CASSSPGTNLPDTQYF
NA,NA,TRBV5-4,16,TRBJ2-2,TGTGCCAGCAGACCTGGACTGCCTGCGAACACCGGGGAGCTGTTTTTT,CASRPGLPANTGELFF
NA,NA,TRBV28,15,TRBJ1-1,TGTGCCAGCAGTCCGCAGGGGAAAGTCGCCACTGAAGCTTTCTTT,CASSPQGKVATEAFF
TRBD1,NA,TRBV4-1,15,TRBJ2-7,TGCGCCAGCAGCCAAGTGGGACAGGCCTCCTACGAGCAGTACTTC,CASSQVGQASYEQYF
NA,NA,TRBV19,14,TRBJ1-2,TGTGCCAGTACGCACACGGTCCAAACTGGCGGCTACACCTTC,CASTHTVQTGGYTF
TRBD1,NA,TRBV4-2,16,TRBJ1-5,TGTGCCAGCAGCCAGGGGGATGACAGGGTGGATCAGCCCCAGCATTTT,CASSQGDDRVDQPQHF
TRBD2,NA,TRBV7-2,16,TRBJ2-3,TGTGCCAGCAGTGCTAGCGGGAGGGCCTTCACAGATACGCAGTATTTT,CASSASGRAFTDTQYF
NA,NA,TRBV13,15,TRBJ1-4,TGTGCCAGCAGCGCTCGGGCAGCAACTAATGAAAAACTGTTTTTT,CASSARAATNEKLFF
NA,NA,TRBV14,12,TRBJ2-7,TGTGCCAGCAGCCAGTTTACCTACGAGCAGTACTTC,CASSQFTYEQYF
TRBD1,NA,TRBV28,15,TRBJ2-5,TGTGCCAGCAGAGGACAGGGCCATTCAGTCGGGACCCAGTACTTC,CASRGQGHSVGTQYF
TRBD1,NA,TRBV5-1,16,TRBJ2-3,TGCGCCAGCAGCTTTTTCCCGGGACAGGGGGCAGATACGCAGTATTTT,CASSFFPGQGADTQYF
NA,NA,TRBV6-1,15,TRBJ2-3,TGTGCCAGCAGTGACCGTTTTGAGAGCACAGATACGCAGTATTTT,CASSDRFESTDTQYF
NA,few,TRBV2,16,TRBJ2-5,TGTGCCAGCAGAGCTCCGCAGGTGTGGCAGATCGAGACCCAGTACTTC,CASRAPQVWQIETQYF
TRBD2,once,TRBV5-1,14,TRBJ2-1,TGCGCCAGCAGCGCGGGAGGGACCTACAATGAGCAGTTCTTC,CASSAGGTYNEQFF
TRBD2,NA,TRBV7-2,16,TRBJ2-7,TGTGCCAGCAGCCCCTCGCGGGCTAGCGGTTCCTACGAGCAGTACTTC,CASSPSRASGSYEQYF
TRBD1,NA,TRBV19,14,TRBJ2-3,TGTGCCAGTTCACAGGGGGCAAACACAGATACGCAGTATTTT,CASSQGANTDTQYF
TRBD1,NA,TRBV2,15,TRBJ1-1,TGTGCCAGCAGCGACAGGGGCCTCATGAACACTGAAGCTTTCTTT,CASSDRGLMNTEAFF
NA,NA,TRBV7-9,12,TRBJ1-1,TGTGCCACCTACAGGTTGAACACTGAAGCTTTCTTT,CATYRLNTEAFF
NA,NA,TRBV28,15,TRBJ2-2,TGTGCCAGCAGTTTATGGCAGGGCTTTTCCGGGGAGCTGTTTTTT,CASSLWQGFSGELFF
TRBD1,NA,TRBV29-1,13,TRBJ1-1,TGCAGCGTTATGACAGGGCTGGGCACTGAAGCTTTCTTT,CSVMTGLGTEAFF
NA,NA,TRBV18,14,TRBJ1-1,TGTGCCAGCTCACCCGCGACAGGGAACACTGAAGCTTTCTTT,CASSPATGNTEAFF